The 8 T cell receptor beta chains given below trace back to one sample, sequenced in a study of OX40 agonist ivuxolimab in advanced cancers. Library preparation used the immunoSEQ multiplex PCR assay. The table was pulled from immuneACCESS by TCRdb, which kept in-frame rearrangements only. Such tables lose some clones; where checked, under half of the loss comes from unresolved V genes, and the rest has no known cause. This sample holds tens of thousands of clones; about 85% were observed only once. About 40% of the sample lies in the top ten. This specimen was CD4+ or CD8+ T cells sorted from blood, taken in a trial of the OX40 agonist ivuxolimab. The receptor source for this set is an adult with an advanced solid tumor such as melanoma, head and neck, liver or kidney cancer.

The gene calls are TRBV9 and TRBJ2-3, with 16 bases lining up with TRBD2. V dropped 4 bases and J dropped 5; count of bases not matched to a gene: 4. Germline values: CDR1 SGDLS, CDR2 YYNGEE. The CDR3 has 16 amino acids. The CDR3 nucleotides are TGTGCCAGCAGCAAGGGACTAGCGGGAGGGGTAGATACGCAGTATTTT. This codes for CASSKGLAGGVDTQYF.

As concerns this clone: One end of the junction does not line up with germline, which may come from a read error. Distinct nucleotide sequences in the sample also encode this CDR3. The chain uses TRBV6-4 and TRBJ1-2; 10 bases are shared with TRBD1. Germline V CDR1 and CDR2: MRHNA, SNTAGT. This CDR3 has 13 residues. Here the CDR3 DNA reads TGCGCCAGCAGTATTGGGACAGGGGCTGGCTACACCTTC. It translates to CASSIGTGAGYTF.

CDR3 residues: CASSSLGDFIRSGANVLTF. The CDR3 coding sequence is TGTGCCAGCAGCTCACTGGGGGACTTTATTAGATCTGGGGCCAACGTCCTGACTTTC. The rearrangement joins TRBV7-9 to TRBJ2-6, with a weak D call TRBD2 (6 bases). Per the germline V gene, CDR1 is SEHNR and CDR2 is FQNEAQ (reference sequence). The V gene lost 4 bases and the J gene lost 1 base, with 20 bases spanning the gap. This CDR3 comprises 19 residues.

The rearrangement joins TRBV9 to TRBJ1-2, with a weak D call TRBD1 (5 bases). CDR1 and CDR2 from the germline V gene are SGDLS and YYNGEE. This CDR3 contains 13 residues. Trimming cost V 0 bases and J 4 bases, with 7 bases left between them. The CDR3 coding sequence is TGTGCCAGCAGCGTAGGTGGGGGCTATGGCTACACCTTC. Its translation: CASSVGGGYGYTF. The complete variable domain, with remaining parts taken from reference TRBV9 and TRBJ1-2, reads DSGVTQTPKHLITATGQRVTLRCSPRSGDLSVYWYQQSLDQGLQFLIQYYNGEERAKGNILERFSAQQFPDLHSELNLSSLELGDSALYFCASSVGGGYGYTFGSGTRLTVV.

This clone was counted between two and nine times. This rearrangement joins TRBV7-8 to TRBJ1-2; a weak D match, TRBD1 (6 bases). CDR3 length equals 14 residues. In germline, CDR1 is SGHVS, CDR2 FQNEAQ. Trimming removed 4 bases at V and 2 bases at J, with 11 bases between. The CDR3 DNA reads TGTGCCAGCAGCTACGGCAGGGGCAACTATGGCTACACCTTC. Translation gives CASSYGRGNYGYTF. The full variable domain, its missing parts supplied by reference TRBV7-8 and TRBJ1-2, is GAGVSQSPRYKVAKRGQDVALRCDPISGHVSLFWYQQALGQGPEFLTYFQNEAQLDKSGLPSDRFFAERPEGSVSTLKIQRTQQEDSAVYLCASSYGRGNYGYTFGSGTRLTVV.

The rearrangement links TRBV19 to TRBJ1-2; no clear D. Germline V CDR1 and CDR2: LNHDA, SQIVND (reference sequence). This CDR3 contains 13 residues. V was trimmed by 5 bases and J by 3 bases, leaving 10 bases between them. CDR3 DNA: TGTGCCAGTAGTGTCCAGTCCGACTATGGCTACACCTTC. Residues: CASSVQSDYGYTF. The complete variable domain, with remaining parts taken from reference TRBV19 and TRBJ1-2, reads DGGITQSPKYLFRKEGQNVTLSCEQNLNHDAMYWYRQDPGQGLRLIYYSQIVNDFQKGDIAEGYSVSREKKESFPLTVTSAQKNPTAFYLCASSVQSDYGYTFGSGTRLTVV.

The chain links TRBV6-5 to TRBJ2-2; D is perhaps TRBD2 (6 bases). Between the trimmed V and J ends, which lost 10 bases and 5 bases, there was a span of 20 bases. Germline assignment: CDR1 MNHEY and CDR2 SVGAGI. The CDR3 has 15 amino acids. CDR3 in amino acids: CATPTRRDGTGELFF. The DNA of the CDR3 is TGTGCCACACCAACAAGGCGGGATGGGACCGGGGAGCTGTTTTTT.

This clone was picked up a small number of times. This chain connects TRBV14 to TRBJ2-4, with a possible D match to TRBD1 (5 bases). Germline CDR1 SGHDN, CDR2 FVKESK. The V gene lost 0 bases and the J gene lost 0 bases, with 12 bases spanning the gap. The CDR3 covers 17 residues. CDR3 protein: CASSQDIETAAKNIQYF. The CDR3 DNA reads TGTGCCAGCAGCCAAGATATAGAGACAGCAGCCAAAAACATTCAGTACTTC.